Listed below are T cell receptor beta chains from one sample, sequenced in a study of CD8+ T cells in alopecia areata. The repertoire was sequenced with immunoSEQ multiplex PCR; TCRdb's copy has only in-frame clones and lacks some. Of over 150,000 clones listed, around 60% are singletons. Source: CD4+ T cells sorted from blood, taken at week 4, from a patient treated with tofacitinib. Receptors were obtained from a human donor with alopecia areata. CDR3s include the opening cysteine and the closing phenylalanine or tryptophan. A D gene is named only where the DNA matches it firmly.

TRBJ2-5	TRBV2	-	CASSGAAGRETQYF	TGTGCCAGCAGTGGGGCGGCCGGACGAGAGACCCAGTACTTC
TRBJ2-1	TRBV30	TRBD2	CAWSVRLAGGPYNEQFF	TGTGCCTGGAGTGTACGGCTAGCGGGAGGGCCTTACAATGAGCAGTTCTTC
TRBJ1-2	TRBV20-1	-	CSGQVLYGYTF	TGCAGTGGACAGGTCTTATATGGCTACACCTTC
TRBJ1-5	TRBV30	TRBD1	CAWSVRVTGGDQPQHF	TGTGCCTGGAGTGTACGTGTGACAGGGGGCGATCAGCCCCAGCATTTT
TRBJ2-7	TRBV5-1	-	CASSLEWAGDEQYF	TGCGCCAGCAGCTTGGAATGGGCTGGGGACGAGCAGTACTTC
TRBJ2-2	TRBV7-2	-	CASSSRVVSGAGELFF	TGTGCCAGCAGCTCTCGCGTGGTGTCCGGCGCCGGGGAGCTGTTTTTT
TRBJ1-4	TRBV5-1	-	CASSSGHRSEKLFF	TGCGCCAGCAGCTCGGGACATAGGTCTGAAAAACTGTTTTTT
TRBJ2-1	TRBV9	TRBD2	CASTDNSGRASYNEQFF	TGTGCCAGCACCGACAATAGCGGGAGGGCCTCCTACAATGAGCAGTTCTTC
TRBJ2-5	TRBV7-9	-	CASAGQGLQETQYF	TGTGCCAGCGCGGGGCAGGGGCTCCAAGAGACCCAGTACTTC
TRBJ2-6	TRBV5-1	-	CASSDLAGANVLTF	TGCGCCAGCAGCGACTTGGCTGGGGCCAACGTCCTGACTTTC
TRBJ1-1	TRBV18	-	CASSPRTNTEAFF	TGTGCCAGCTCACCAAGGACGAACACTGAAGCTTTCTTT
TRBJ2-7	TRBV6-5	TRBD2	CASSWTSGSSYEQYF	TGTGCCAGCAGTTGGACTAGCGGGAGTTCCTACGAGCAGTACTTC
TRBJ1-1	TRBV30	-	CAWSWDTEAFF	TGTGCCTGGAGTTGGGACACTGAAGCTTTCTTT
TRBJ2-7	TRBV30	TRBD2	CAWRMGGRAYEQYF	TGTGCCTGGAGAATGGGCGGGAGGGCCTACGAGCAGTACTTC
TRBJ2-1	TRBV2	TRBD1	CASSENRGYNEQFF	TGTGCCAGCAGTGAAAACAGGGGCTACAATGAGCAGTTCTTC
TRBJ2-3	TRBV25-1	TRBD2	CASSVSGITTDTQYF	TGTGCCAGCAGTGTTAGCGGGATTACCACAGATACGCAGTATTTT
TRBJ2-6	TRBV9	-	CASSVGIQSSGANVLTF	TGTGCCAGCAGCGTAGGAATTCAGAGCTCTGGGGCCAACGTCCTGACTTTC